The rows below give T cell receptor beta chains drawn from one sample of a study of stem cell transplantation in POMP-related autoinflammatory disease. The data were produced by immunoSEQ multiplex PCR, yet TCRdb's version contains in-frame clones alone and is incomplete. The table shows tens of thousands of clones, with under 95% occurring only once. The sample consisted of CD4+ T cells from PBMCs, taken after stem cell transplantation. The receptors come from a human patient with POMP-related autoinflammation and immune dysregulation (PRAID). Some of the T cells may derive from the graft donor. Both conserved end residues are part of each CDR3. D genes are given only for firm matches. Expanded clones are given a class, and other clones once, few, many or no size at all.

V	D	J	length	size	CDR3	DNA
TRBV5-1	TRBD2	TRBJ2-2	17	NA	CASSLLASGSTGGELFF	TGCGCCAGCAGCTTGCTTGCTAGCGGGAGTACTGGCGGGGAGCTGTTTTTT
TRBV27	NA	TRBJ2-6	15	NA	CASSPGFSGANVLTF	TGTGCCAGCAGTCCAGGGTTCTCTGGGGCCAACGTCCTGACTTTC
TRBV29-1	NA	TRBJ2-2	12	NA	CSARFYTGELFF	TGCAGCGCCCGATTTTACACCGGGGAGCTGTTTTTT
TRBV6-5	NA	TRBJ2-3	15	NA	CASSRGAALTDTQYF	TGTGCCAGCAGCCGGGGGGCAGCCCTCACAGATACGCAGTATTTT
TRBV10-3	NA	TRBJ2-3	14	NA	CAISDYGSTDTQYF	TGTGCCATCAGTGATTACGGAAGCACAGATACGCAGTATTTT
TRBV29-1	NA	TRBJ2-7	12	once	CSVVGSSYEQYF	TGCAGCGTTGTTGGGAGCTCCTACGAGCAGTACTTC
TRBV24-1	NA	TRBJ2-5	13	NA	CATSDNHQETQYF	TGTGCCACCAGTGATAATCACCAAGAGACCCAGTACTTC
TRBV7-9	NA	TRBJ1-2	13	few	CASSLVLGYGYTF	TGTGCCAGCAGCTTAGTACTTGGCTATGGCTACACCTTC
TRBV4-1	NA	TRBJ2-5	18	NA	CASSQDSFSRAVQETQYF	TGCGCCAGCAGCCAAGATTCATTCTCTCGGGCCGTCCAAGAGACCCAGTACTTC
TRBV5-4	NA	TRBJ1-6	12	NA	CASSFSGGPLHF	TGTGCCAGCAGCTTTTCTGGCGGACCCCTCCACTTT
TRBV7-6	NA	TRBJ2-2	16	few	CASSLGSSENTGELFF	TGTGCCAGCAGCTTAGGTTCATCAGAAAACACCGGGGAGCTGTTTTTT
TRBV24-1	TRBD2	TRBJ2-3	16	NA	CATSDQGLAGADTQYF	TGTGCCACCAGTGACCAGGGACTAGCGGGGGCAGATACGCAGTATTTT
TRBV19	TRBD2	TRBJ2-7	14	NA	CASSTGRGSYEQYF	TGTGCCAGTAGTACTGGGCGGGGGTCCTACGAGCAGTACTTC
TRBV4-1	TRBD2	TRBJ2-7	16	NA	CASSRTSGRGPYEQYF	TGCGCCAGCAGTCGGACTAGCGGGAGGGGGCCCTACGAGCAGTACTTC
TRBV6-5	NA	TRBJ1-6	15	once	CASNIPSSYNSPLHF	TGTGCCAGCAATATACCAAGCTCCTATAATTCACCCCTCCACTTT
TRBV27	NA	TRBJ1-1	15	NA	CASRPASGTADEAFF	TGTGCCAGCAGACCAGCCTCTGGGACGGCAGATGAAGCTTTCTTT
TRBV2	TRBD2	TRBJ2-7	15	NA	CASSSRTGLAGEQYF	TGTGCCAGCAGTTCGAGGACGGGACTAGCGGGCGAGCAGTACTTC
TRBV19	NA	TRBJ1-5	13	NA	CASRPSGVRIQHF	TGTGCCAGTAGACCCTCGGGGGTCCGTATCCAGCATTTT
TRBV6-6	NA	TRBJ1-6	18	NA	CASSLTGPWVGYNSPLHF	TGTGCCAGCAGTCTCACAGGACCCTGGGTCGGCTATAATTCACCCCTCCACTTT
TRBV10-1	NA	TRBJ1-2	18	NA	CASSDIKLNWGGGYGYTF	TGCGCCAGCAGTGACATAAAGTTGAATTGGGGAGGGGGCTATGGCTACACCTTC
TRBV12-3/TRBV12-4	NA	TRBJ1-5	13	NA	CASRDSYNQPQHF	TGTGCCAGCAGAGACAGTTACAATCAGCCCCAGCATTTT
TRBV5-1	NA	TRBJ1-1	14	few	CASSLAYGGAEAFF	TGCGCCAGCAGCTTGGCTTATGGTGGGGCTGAAGCTTTCTTT
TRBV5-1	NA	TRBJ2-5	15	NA	CASSPLRAGGETQYF	TGCGCCAGCAGCCCCTTGAGGGCAGGCGGGGAGACCCAGTACTTC
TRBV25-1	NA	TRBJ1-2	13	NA	CASSPSMNYGYTF	TGTGCCAGCAGCCCATCGATGAACTATGGCTACACCTTC
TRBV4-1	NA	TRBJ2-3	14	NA	CASSQFWTTDTQYF	TGCGCCAGCAGCCAATTCTGGACCACAGATACGCAGTATTTT
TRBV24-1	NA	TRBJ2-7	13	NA	CATSEQGAHEQYF	TGTGCCACCAGCGAGCAGGGCGCCCACGAGCAGTACTTC
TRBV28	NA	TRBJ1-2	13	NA	CASRGRDLDGYTF	TGTGCCAGCAGAGGCCGGGACCTAGACGGCTACACCTTC
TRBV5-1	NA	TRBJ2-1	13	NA	CASWHSNYNEQFF	TGCGCCAGTTGGCACTCGAATTACAATGAGCAGTTCTTC
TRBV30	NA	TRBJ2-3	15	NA	CAWSSTSSSTDTQYF	TGTGCCTGGAGTTCAACTAGCAGTAGCACAGATACGCAGTATTTT
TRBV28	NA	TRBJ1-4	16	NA	CASSSSTGRMNEKLFF	TGTGCCAGCAGTTCATCGACGGGACGGATGAATGAAAAACTGTTTTTT
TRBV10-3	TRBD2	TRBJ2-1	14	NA	CAISQRGEYNEQFF	TGTGCCATCAGCCAGCGGGGGGAATACAATGAGCAGTTCTTC